This T cell receptor (beta chain) was sequenced for a study of early T cells in non-severe SARS-CoV-2 infection. Study-level findings and limits: Database matching using VDJdb favored anti-spike CD8 responses, with private and CD4 specificities left missing.

This clonotype was counted at least ten times. Its antigen is not identified. Unique molecular identifiers were added to individual cDNA molecules. One entry per CDR3 protein, called by TCRdb with MiXCR from the 5' RACE reads. The sample shows tens of thousands of distinct CDR3 sequences, about 5% of them seen only once. Sequenced input: whole blood. The clonotype was recovered from an adult who was a healthcare worker with PCR-confirmed SARS-CoV-2 infection or an uninfected control (not recorded which).

Written as DNA, the CDR3 is TGCAGTGCTTACCTTGGGACAGGACGAGTATCACCCCTCCACTTT. This translates into CSAYLGTGRVSPLHF. The chain couples TRBV20-1 to TRBJ1-6; 8 bases map to TRBD1. Trimming at V came to 5 bases and at J to 10 bases, leaving 13 bases not matched to a gene. CDR3 length equals 15 residues. The germline V gene has CDR1 DFQATT and CDR2 SNEGSKA (reference sequence).